The next 6 T cell receptor beta chains were all read from a single sample in a study of blood T cell repertoires in COVID-19. Method: immunoSEQ multiplex PCR; TCRdb's copy keeps in-frame clones and lacks some. The profile covers about 200,000 clones, with around 89% appearing a single time and 7.5% to 10% taken by the ten largest. The specimen sequenced was PBMCs or T cells enriched from blood (not recorded which). Every receptor here comes from a woman between 18 and 29 years old who had recovered from COVID-19.

The rearrangement links TRBV14 to TRBJ2-1; 8 bases match TRBD1. The germline V gene has CDR1 SGHDN and CDR2 FVKESK. This CDR3 comprises 14 residues. The V gene end was trimmed by 3 bases and the J gene end by 8 bases; junction bases not matched to a gene: 6. CDR3 DNA sequence: TGTGCCAGCAGCCATAGGGACAGGTTCTATGAGCAGTTCTTC. Protein: CASSHRDRFYEQFF.

The rearrangement links TRBV10-3 to TRBJ2-5; the D gene is possibly TRBD1 (6 bases). Trimming pared 7 bases from V and 1 base from J, leaving 16 bases between. Germline assignment: CDR1 ENHRY and CDR2 SYGVKD. This CDR3 has 15 residues. The CDR3 region has the DNA TGTGCCATCAAGAAGAACCAGGGGACCCAAGAGACCCAGTACTTC. This sequence encodes CAIKKNQGTQETQYF.

The J gene is TRBJ2-5, the V gene TRBV2; tentative D call: TRBD2 (5 bases). Germline values: CDR1 SNHLY, CDR2 FYNNEI. This CDR3 is 14 amino acids long. Deletions cut 6 bases from V and 2 bases from J, with 13 bases between. CDR3 sequence (DNA): TGTGCCAGCAGCTTCCCGGGAAGTCAAGAGACCCAGTACTTC. Translating gives CASSFPGSQETQYF.

The CDR3 DNA is TGCGCCAGCAGCCAAGCCGACAGGGTTCGAGATACGCAGTATTTT. The encoded protein is CASSQADRVRDTQYF. J is TRBJ2-3 and V is TRBV4-1, with 7 bases identical to TRBD1. CDR1 is MGHRA and CDR2 is YSYEKL in the germline V gene. The ends lost 1 base at V and 5 bases at J; junction bases unmatched: 6. This CDR3 has 15 residues.

The V and J genes are TRBV7-9 and TRBJ2-2, with D possibly TRBD2 on 6 matching bases. The CDR3 extends over 16 amino acids. CDR1 is SEHNR, CDR2 FQNEAQ, per germline (reference sequence). V was pared by 2 bases and J by 3 bases, with 13 bases between. The CDR3 DNA is TGTGCCAGCAGCTTACTAGGAGGGTCGGACACCGGGGAGCTGTTTTTT. Residues: CASSLLGGSDTGELFF. Based on the CDR3 plus reference TRBV7-9 and TRBJ2-2, the full variable domain is DTGVSQNPRHKITKRGQNVTFRCDPISEHNRLYWYRQTLGQGPEFLTYFQNEAQLEKSRLLSDRFSAERPKGSFSTLEIQRTEQGDSAMYLCASSLLGGSDTGELFFGEGSRLTVL.

V usage is TRBV10-1 and J usage is TRBJ2-1; TRBD1 agrees at 8 bases. J was trimmed by 5 bases and V by 6 bases; bases with no gene match: 9. Germline V gene data show CDR1 as WNHNN and CDR2 as SYGVQD (reference sequence). This CDR3 region has 15 residues. This CDR3 reads CASSADRAVNNEQFF. For the CDR3, the DNA is TGCGCCAGCAGCGCGGACAGGGCAGTGAACAATGAGCAGTTCTTC.